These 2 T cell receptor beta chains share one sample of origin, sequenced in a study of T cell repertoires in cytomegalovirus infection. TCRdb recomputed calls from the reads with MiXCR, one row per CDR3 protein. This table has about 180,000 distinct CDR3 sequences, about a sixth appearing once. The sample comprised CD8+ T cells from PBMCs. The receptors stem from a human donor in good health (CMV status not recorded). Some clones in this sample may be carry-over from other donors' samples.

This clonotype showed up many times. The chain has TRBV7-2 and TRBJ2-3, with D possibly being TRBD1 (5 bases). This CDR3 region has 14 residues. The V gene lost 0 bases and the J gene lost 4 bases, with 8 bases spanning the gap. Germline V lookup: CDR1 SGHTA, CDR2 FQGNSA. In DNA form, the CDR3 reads TGTGCCAGCAGCTTAGCGACCAGGGCAGATACGCAGTATTTT. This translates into CASSLATRADTQYF.

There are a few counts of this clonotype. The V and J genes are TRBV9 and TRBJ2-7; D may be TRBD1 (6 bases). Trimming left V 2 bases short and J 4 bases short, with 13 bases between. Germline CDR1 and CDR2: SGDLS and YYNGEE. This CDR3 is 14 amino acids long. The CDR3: CASSVSGQSYEQYF. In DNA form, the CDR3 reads TGTGCCAGCAGCGTGAGTGGACAGTCTTACGAGCAGTACTTC.